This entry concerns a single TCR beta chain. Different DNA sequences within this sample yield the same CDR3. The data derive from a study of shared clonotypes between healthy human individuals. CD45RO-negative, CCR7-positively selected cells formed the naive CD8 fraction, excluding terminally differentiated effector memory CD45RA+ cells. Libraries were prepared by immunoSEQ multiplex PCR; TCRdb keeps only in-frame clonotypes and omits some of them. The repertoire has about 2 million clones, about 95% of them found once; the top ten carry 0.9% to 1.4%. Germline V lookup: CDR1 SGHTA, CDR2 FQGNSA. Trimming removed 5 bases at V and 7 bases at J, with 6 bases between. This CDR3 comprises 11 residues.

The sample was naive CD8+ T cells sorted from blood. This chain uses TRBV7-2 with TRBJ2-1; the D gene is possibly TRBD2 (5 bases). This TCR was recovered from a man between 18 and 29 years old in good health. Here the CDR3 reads CASSPGNEQFF. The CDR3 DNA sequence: TGTGCCAGCAGCCCGGGGAATGAGCAGTTCTTC.